This T cell receptor (beta chain) was sequenced for a study of beta chain features in type 1 diabetes. Regarding the study as a whole: In all four CD4+ subsets, TCRB CDR3 length was significantly, moderately reduced in type 1 diabetes.

Since all of the isolated RNA was reverse transcribed, expressed TCRB transcripts were what got sequenced. TCRdb's table, derived via immunoSEQ multiplex PCR, lists solely in-frame clones and lacks some. The sample has 600,000 to 700,000 clones, over 10% seen once. This clone turned up a few times. Its antigen remains unknown. The germline CDR1 and CDR2 sequences are MDHEN and SYDVKM. This CDR3 spans 12 amino acids. Trimming took off 6 bases at V and 6 bases at J, with 9 bases between the two ends. The gene calls are TRBV28 and TRBJ2-4; no clear D gene. The clonotype originates from a man aged 25-45 years with type 1 diabetes. Input material: naive CD4+ T cells from blood. For the CDR3, the DNA is TGTGCCAGCAGCACTGTGGGAAACATTCAGTACTTC. Translated: CASSTVGNIQYF.